This T cell receptor beta chain was recorded in a study of T cells in Graves' hyperthyroidism and ophthalmopathy. Study information: Peripheral blood was drawn at first diagnosis, prior to all treatment.

Of note for this clonotype: Its antigen remains unknown.

With duration under 3 months, ophthalmopathy was active: Clinical Activity Score at least 3, NOSPECS at least 4. Extraction of PBMCs used 10 ml of fresh peripheral blood. Researchers took RNA transcripts and amplified the TCR beta CDR3 regions from them. During a first-round RT-PCR of the TCR CDR3, the HTBI primer set was used. TCRdb fed the multiplex PCR reads into MiXCR, producing one record per CDR3 protein. The sample records a few hundred thousand distinct CDR3 sequences, 16% being singletons. Trimming cost V 3 bases and J 0 bases, with 8 bases left between them. This CDR3 comprises 14 residues. Germline V gives CDR1 SGHTA, CDR2 FQGNSA. Study-wide points: Also found in blood were most expanded thyroid clonotypes above 0.001.

The source is a woman aged 40-49 years with Graves' ophthalmopathy. The rearrangement uses TRBV7-2 and TRBJ2-5; no definite D call. The material sequenced was blood. CDR3 sequence: CASSFRAYQETQYF. The CDR3 DNA reads TGTGCCAGCAGCTTTAGGGCGTACCAAGAGACCCAGTACTTC.